These T cell receptor beta chains were read from a single sample in a study of early T cells in non-severe SARS-CoV-2 infection. One entry per CDR3 protein, called by TCRdb with MiXCR from the 5' RACE reads. The table lists roughly 34,000 distinct CDR3 sequences, 4.7% of them singletons. The sequencing input was whole blood. The receptors shown here come from an adult who was a healthcare worker with PCR-confirmed SARS-CoV-2 infection or an uninfected control (not recorded which). Both conserved end residues are part of each CDR3. D genes are given only for firm matches. Not all rows give a size; the values are once, few, many and, for expanded clones, a class.

V gene: TRBV7-9
clone size: few
D gene: NA
J gene: TRBJ2-3
CDR3 protein: CASSTPIDTQYF
CDR3 DNA: TGTGCCAGCAGTACTCCGATAGATACGCAGTATTTT

V gene: TRBV5-1
clone size: many
D gene: TRBD2
J gene: TRBJ2-2
CDR3 protein: CASSLAGVRVTGELFF
CDR3 DNA: TGCGCCAGCAGCCTAGCGGGGGTCCGCGTCACCGGGGAGCTGTTTTTT

V gene: TRBV28
clone size: medium-sized
D gene: NA
J gene: TRBJ1-1
CDR3 protein: CASSLRITGNTEAFF
CDR3 DNA: TGTGCCAGCAGTCTTCGAATTACAGGCAACACTGAAGCTTTCTTT

V gene: TRBV7-7
clone size: NA
D gene: NA
J gene: TRBJ2-2
CDR3 protein: CASSSRGLNTGELFF
CDR3 DNA: TGTGCCAGCAGCTCCCGGGGGTTAAACACCGGGGAGCTGTTTTTT

V gene: TRBV28
clone size: NA
D gene: NA
J gene: TRBJ2-7
CDR3 protein: CASSSGTPYEQYF
CDR3 DNA: TGTGCCAGCAGTTCGGGCACCCCCTACGAGCAGTACTTC

V gene: TRBV7-2
clone size: many
D gene: NA
J gene: TRBJ2-7
CDR3 protein: CASSLVSVYEQYF
CDR3 DNA: TGTGCCAGCAGCTTAGTCTCAGTTTACGAGCAGTACTTC

V gene: TRBV6-2/TRBV6-3
clone size: many
D gene: NA
J gene: TRBJ1-5
CDR3 protein: CASSSEHRVEQPQHF
CDR3 DNA: TGTGCCAGCAGTTCCGAGCACAGGGTCGAACAGCCCCAGCATTTT

V gene: TRBV5-4
clone size: few
D gene: NA
J gene: TRBJ1-2
CDR3 protein: CASSQGTYGYTF
CDR3 DNA: TGTGCCAGCAGCCAAGGGACCTATGGCTACACCTTC

V gene: TRBV12-3/TRBV12-4
clone size: many
D gene: NA
J gene: TRBJ2-2
CDR3 protein: CASSLEDYTGELFF
CDR3 DNA: TGTGCCAGCAGTTTAGAGGATTACACCGGGGAGCTGTTTTTT

V gene: TRBV3-2
clone size: many
D gene: NA
J gene: TRBJ2-2
CDR3 protein: CASSQDVGAGGELFF
CDR3 DNA: TGTGCCAGCAGCCAAGATGTTGGGGCGGGCGGGGAGCTGTTTTTT

V gene: TRBV2
clone size: many
D gene: NA
J gene: TRBJ1-2
CDR3 protein: CASSGNYGYTF
CDR3 DNA: TGTGCCAGCAGTGGTAACTATGGCTACACCTTC

V gene: TRBV5-4
clone size: many
D gene: NA
J gene: TRBJ2-7
CDR3 protein: CASSLAFNRDSYEQYF
CDR3 DNA: TGTGCCAGCAGCTTGGCCTTTAACCGGGACTCCTACGAGCAGTACTTC

V gene: TRBV5-1
clone size: many
D gene: NA
J gene: TRBJ1-1
CDR3 protein: CASSSQTVGNEAFF
CDR3 DNA: TGCGCCAGCAGCTCACAAACAGTGGGGAACGAAGCTTTCTTT

V gene: TRBV5-1
clone size: many
D gene: TRBD2
J gene: TRBJ2-1
CDR3 protein: CASSPGRAGGETNEQFF
CDR3 DNA: TGCGCCAGCAGCCCCGGACGCGCGGGGGGAGAGACAAATGAGCAGTTCTTC

V gene: TRBV11-2
clone size: few
D gene: NA
J gene: TRBJ2-3
CDR3 protein: CASSLVAGSSADTQYF
CDR3 DNA: TGTGCCAGCAGCTTAGTCGCGGGGTCCTCCGCAGATACGCAGTATTTT

V gene: TRBV29-1
clone size: many
D gene: NA
J gene: TRBJ2-7
CDR3 protein: CSVEGRAGEQYF
CDR3 DNA: TGCAGCGTTGAAGGCAGGGCTGGGGAGCAGTACTTC

V gene: TRBV27
clone size: many
D gene: TRBD1
J gene: TRBJ1-6
CDR3 protein: CASSLGTGFSPLHF
CDR3 DNA: TGTGCCAGCAGTTTGGGGACAGGGTTTTCACCCCTCCACTTT

V gene: TRBV28
clone size: NA
D gene: NA
J gene: TRBJ2-3
CDR3 protein: CASSLGGAPTTDTQYF
CDR3 DNA: TGTGCCAGCAGTTTAGGGGGGGCTCCCACCACAGATACGCAGTATTTT

V gene: TRBV28
clone size: many
D gene: TRBD1
J gene: TRBJ1-5
CDR3 protein: CASSPRTGGGNQPQHF
CDR3 DNA: TGTGCCAGCAGTCCAAGGACAGGGGGAGGCAATCAGCCCCAGCATTTT

V gene: TRBV30
clone size: medium-sized
D gene: NA
J gene: TRBJ2-1
CDR3 protein: CAWSPDSYNEQFF
CDR3 DNA: TGTGCCTGGAGTCCAGACAGTTACAATGAGCAGTTCTTC

V gene: TRBV7-9
clone size: NA
D gene: NA
J gene: TRBJ2-7
CDR3 protein: CASSLVLRGEQYF
CDR3 DNA: TGTGCCAGCAGCTTAGTCCTGAGGGGCGAGCAGTACTTC

V gene: TRBV4-1
clone size: many
D gene: NA
J gene: TRBJ1-3
CDR3 protein: CASSQDNGAGNTIYF
CDR3 DNA: TGCGCCAGCAGCCAAGATAACGGGGCTGGAAACACCATATATTTT

V gene: TRBV12-3/TRBV12-4
clone size: many
D gene: NA
J gene: TRBJ1-5
CDR3 protein: CASSPINSNQPQHF
CDR3 DNA: TGTGCCAGCAGTCCCATTAATAGCAATCAGCCCCAGCATTTT

V gene: TRBV6-6
clone size: many
D gene: TRBD1
J gene: TRBJ1-2
CDR3 protein: CASRGQGIIYGYTF
CDR3 DNA: TGTGCCAGCCGAGGACAGGGAATAATCTATGGCTACACCTTC

V gene: TRBV7-2
clone size: many
D gene: TRBD2
J gene: TRBJ2-2
CDR3 protein: CASSAILAGGTGELFF
CDR3 DNA: TGTGCCAGCAGCGCCATCCTAGCGGGGGGAACCGGGGAGCTGTTTTTT

V gene: TRBV14
clone size: many
D gene: NA
J gene: TRBJ1-1
CDR3 protein: CASSQEQRNTEAFF
CDR3 DNA: TGTGCCAGCAGCCAAGAACAGCGAAACACTGAAGCTTTCTTT

V gene: TRBV4-2
clone size: NA
D gene: NA
J gene: TRBJ2-2
CDR3 protein: CASSQLLQTGPTGELFF
CDR3 DNA: TGTGCCAGCAGCCAACTACTCCAGACAGGTCCCACCGGGGAGCTGTTTTTT

V gene: TRBV7-8
clone size: NA
D gene: NA
J gene: TRBJ1-6
CDR3 protein: CASSLGGAYNSPLHF
CDR3 DNA: TGTGCCAGCAGCTTAGGGGGGGCCTATAATTCACCCCTCCACTTT

V gene: TRBV10-3
clone size: few
D gene: NA
J gene: TRBJ2-7
CDR3 protein: CAISGGGREQYF
CDR3 DNA: TGTGCCATCAGTGGAGGGGGGCGAGAGCAGTACTTC

V gene: TRBV7-2
clone size: many
D gene: TRBD2
J gene: TRBJ2-2
CDR3 protein: CASTVSGRNTGELFF
CDR3 DNA: TGTGCCAGCACCGTTAGCGGGAGGAATACCGGGGAGCTGTTTTTT

V gene: TRBV29-1
clone size: many
D gene: TRBD1
J gene: TRBJ2-5
CDR3 protein: CSGETGGIETQYF
CDR3 DNA: TGCAGCGGTGAGACAGGGGGCATAGAGACCCAGTACTTC

V gene: TRBV5-4
clone size: many
D gene: NA
J gene: TRBJ2-1
CDR3 protein: CASSSRASPAQGEQFF
CDR3 DNA: TGTGCCAGCAGCTCGCGGGCTAGCCCCGCACAGGGTGAGCAGTTCTTC

V gene: TRBV5-8
clone size: many
D gene: TRBD1
J gene: TRBJ1-4
CDR3 protein: CASSSGTGSFNEKLFF
CDR3 DNA: TGTGCCAGCAGTTCGGGGACAGGATCCTTTAATGAAAAACTGTTTTTT

V gene: TRBV9
clone size: many
D gene: TRBD1
J gene: TRBJ1-2
CDR3 protein: CASSPGTGAGGYTF
CDR3 DNA: TGTGCCAGCAGCCCCGGGACAGGCGCTGGTGGCTACACCTTC

V gene: TRBV3-1
clone size: few
D gene: NA
J gene: TRBJ2-1
CDR3 protein: CASSHFGEQFF
CDR3 DNA: TGTGCCAGCAGCCATTTTGGTGAGCAGTTCTTC